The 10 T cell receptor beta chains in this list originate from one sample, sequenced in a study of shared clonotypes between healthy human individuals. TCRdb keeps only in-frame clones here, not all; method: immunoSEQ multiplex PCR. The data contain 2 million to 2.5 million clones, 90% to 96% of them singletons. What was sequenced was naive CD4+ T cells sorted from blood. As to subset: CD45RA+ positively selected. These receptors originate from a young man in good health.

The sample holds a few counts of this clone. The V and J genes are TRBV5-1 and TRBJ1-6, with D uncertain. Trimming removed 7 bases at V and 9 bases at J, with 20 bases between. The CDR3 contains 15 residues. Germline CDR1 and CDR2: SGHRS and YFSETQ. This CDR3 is CASRTDSSPSSPLHF. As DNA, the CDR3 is TGCGCCAGCCGTACCGACTCCTCTCCGAGTTCACCCCTCCACTTT.

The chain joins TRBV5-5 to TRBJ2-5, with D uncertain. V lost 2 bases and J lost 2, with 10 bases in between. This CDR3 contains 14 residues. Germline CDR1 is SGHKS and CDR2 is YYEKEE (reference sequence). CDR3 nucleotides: TGTGCCAGCAGCTTTCTTCCCGAGCAAGAGACCCAGTACTTC. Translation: CASSFLPEQETQYF.

The CDR3 sequence is CAISPQNYEQYF. The DNA of the CDR3 is TGTGCCATCAGTCCCCAGAACTACGAGCAGTACTTC. The chain recombines TRBV10-3 with TRBJ2-7; D remains ambiguous. Germline assignment: CDR1 ENHRY and CDR2 SYGVKD. Trimming left V 5 bases short and J 3 bases short, with 8 bases between. This CDR3 comprises 12 residues.

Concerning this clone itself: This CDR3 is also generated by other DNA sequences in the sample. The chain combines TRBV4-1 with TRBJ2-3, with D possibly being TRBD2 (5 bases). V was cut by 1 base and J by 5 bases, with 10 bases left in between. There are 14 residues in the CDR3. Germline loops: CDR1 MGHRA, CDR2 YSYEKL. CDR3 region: CASSQVGVGDTQYF. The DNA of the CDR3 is TGCGCCAGCAGCCAAGTCGGGGTTGGAGATACGCAGTATTTT.

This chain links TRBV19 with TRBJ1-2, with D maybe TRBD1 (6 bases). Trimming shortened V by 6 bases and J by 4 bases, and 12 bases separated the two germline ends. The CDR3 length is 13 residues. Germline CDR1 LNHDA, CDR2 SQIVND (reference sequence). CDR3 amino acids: CASRLGGIYGYTF. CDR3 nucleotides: TGTGCCAGTAGATTGGGGGGCATCTATGGCTACACCTTC.

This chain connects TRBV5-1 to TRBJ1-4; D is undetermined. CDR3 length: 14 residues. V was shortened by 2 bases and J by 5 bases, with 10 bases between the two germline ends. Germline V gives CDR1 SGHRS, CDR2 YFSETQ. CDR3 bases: TGCGCCAGCAGCTTTCTGAACATAAATGAAAAACTGTTTTTT. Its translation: CASSFLNINEKLFF.

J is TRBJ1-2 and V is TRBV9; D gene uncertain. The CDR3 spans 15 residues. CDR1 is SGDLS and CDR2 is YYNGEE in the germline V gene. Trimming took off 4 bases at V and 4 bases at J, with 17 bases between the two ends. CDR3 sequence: CASSPNPAAAYGYTF. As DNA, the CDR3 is TGTGCCAGCAGCCCCAATCCGGCCGCAGCCTATGGCTACACCTTC.

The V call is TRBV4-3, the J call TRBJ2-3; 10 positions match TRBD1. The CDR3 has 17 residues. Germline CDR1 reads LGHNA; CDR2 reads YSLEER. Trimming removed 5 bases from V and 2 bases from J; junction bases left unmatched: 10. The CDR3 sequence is CASSETPGTGVTDTQYF. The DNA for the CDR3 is TGCGCCAGCAGCGAAACCCCCGGGACAGGGGTCACAGATACGCAGTATTTT.

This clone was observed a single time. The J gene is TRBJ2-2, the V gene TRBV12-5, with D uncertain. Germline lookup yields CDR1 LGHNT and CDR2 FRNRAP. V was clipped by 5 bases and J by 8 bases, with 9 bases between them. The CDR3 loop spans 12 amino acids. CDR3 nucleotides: TGTGCTAGTGGTCCCGCTTTGGGGGAGCTGTTTTTT. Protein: CASGPALGELFF.

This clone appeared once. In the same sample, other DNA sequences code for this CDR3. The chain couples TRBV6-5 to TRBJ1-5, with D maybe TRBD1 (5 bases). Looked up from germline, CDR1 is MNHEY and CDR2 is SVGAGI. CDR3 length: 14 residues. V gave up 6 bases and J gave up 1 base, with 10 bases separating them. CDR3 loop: CASSPRDSNQPQHF. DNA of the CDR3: TGTGCCAGCAGCCCCCGGGACAGCAATCAGCCCCAGCATTTT.